The 27 T cell receptor beta chains below come from one sample, sequenced in a study of blood T cells in healthy people across ages. A second about 6 to 12 cycle PCR used barcoded and J-beta primers. Each CDR3 protein is one row after TCRdb ran MiXCR on the 5' RACE reads. The repertoire holds approximately 730,000 distinct CDR3 sequences, with 53% as singletons. The material sequenced was blood. These receptors were collected from a man older than 75 in good health.

J is TRBJ2-1 and V is TRBV29-1, with no clear D. Germline V lookup: CDR1 SQVTM, CDR2 ANQGSEA. The CDR3 extends over 11 amino acids. V shed 6 bases and J shed 4 bases, with 7 bases lying between them. CDR3 DNA: TGCAGCGTGGCGATTTACAATGAGCAGTTCTTC. It encodes CSVAIYNEQFF.

This clonotype has just a few counts. The chain employs TRBV29-1 and TRBJ1-2; D call uncertain. Germline loops: CDR1 SQVTM, CDR2 ANQGSEA. The germline V and J ends were trimmed by 7 bases and 4 bases, with 10 bases remaining between them. CDR3 length: 11 residues. CDR3 residues: CSGPTLYGYTF. The CDR3 coding sequence is TGCAGCGGTCCCACGCTCTATGGCTACACCTTC.

The rearrangement links TRBV4-2 to TRBJ1-1; no clear D gene. V lost 1 base, J lost 3 bases, and 9 bases lay in between. Germline V lookup: CDR1 LGHNA, CDR2 YNFKEQ. CDR3 length: 14 amino acids. DNA of the CDR3: TGTGCCAGCAGCCAAGTAAGTGGGTACACTGAAGCTTTCTTT. Translation: CASSQVSGYTEAFF.

This clonotype has more than one count but fewer than ten. CDR3 nucleotides: TGCAGCGTTGGTGGAGTAGCTCACGAGCAGTACTTC. The encoded protein is CSVGGVAHEQYF. The chain has TRBV29-1 and TRBJ2-7; D gene uncertain. Germline V gene lookup returns CDR1 SQVTM and CDR2 ANQGSEA. The ends were cut back, 4 bases at V and 5 bases at J, with 12 bases in the middle. The CDR3 contains 12 residues.

The rearrangement joins TRBV5-1 to TRBJ2-1; 8 bases fit TRBD1. Unmatched junction bases numbered 8, after V lost 3 bases and J lost 6 bases. This CDR3 region has 15 residues. Germline loops: CDR1 SGHRS, CDR2 YFSETQ. The CDR3 is CASSSTGDSVNEQFF. The CDR3 region has the DNA TGCGCCAGCAGCTCGACAGGGGATAGCGTCAATGAGCAGTTCTTC.

This clonotype showed up just once. The V gene is TRBV16, the J gene TRBJ1-2; unclear D gene. Germline V gene lookup returns CDR1 KGHSY and CDR2 FQNENV. This CDR3 region has 12 residues. V was clipped by 5 bases and J by 3 bases, with 7 bases between them. Here the CDR3 DNA reads TGTGCCAGCAGCGTGGGAGACTATGGCTACACCTTC. Translated: CASSVGDYGYTF.

The V call is TRBV7-2, the J call TRBJ1-4, with D hard to call. The CDR3 runs 17 residues. The ends were cut back, 1 base at V and 3 bases at J, with 15 bases in the middle. Germline V lookup: CDR1 SGHTA, CDR2 FQGNSA. Here the CDR3 DNA reads TGTGCCAGCAGCTTAGAGATAGTGCGTAGCGCTAATGAAAAACTGTTTTTT. Protein sequence: CASSLEIVRSANEKLFF.

The CDR3 spells CSVATGQNTEAFF. For the CDR3, the DNA is TGCAGCGTTGCGACGGGGCAGAACACTGAAGCTTTCTTT. J is TRBJ1-1 and V is TRBV29-1; possibly TRBD1 for D (5 bases). The germline V gene has CDR1 SQVTM and CDR2 ANQGSEA. The CDR3 runs to 13 residues. Trimming took off 4 bases at V and 1 base at J, with 10 bases between the two ends.

This sequence joins TRBV9 and TRBJ2-1; 9 bases are shared with TRBD2. The trim removed 0 bases at V and 7 bases at J, leaving 8 bases unmatched. The CDR3 consists of 16 residues. Germline CDR1 and CDR2: SGDLS and YYNGEE. The CDR3, as DNA: TGTGCCAGCAGCGTAGGCGGGAGGGCCGTGGGAAATGAGCAGTTCTTC. Protein sequence: CASSVGGRAVGNEQFF.

This clonotype was detected only a few times. The genes are TRBV6-1 and TRBJ1-2; no definite D call. The CDR3 totals 15 residues. Between the trimmed V and J ends, which lost 5 bases and 2 bases, there was a span of 15 bases. Germline CDR1 is MNHNS and CDR2 is SASEGT. For the CDR3, the DNA is TGTGCCAGCAGTCCCTCTGGAAGGATAAACTATGGCTACACCTTC. Translating gives CASSPSGRINYGYTF.

This clonotype has more than one count but fewer than ten. The rearrangement joins TRBV7-2 to TRBJ1-1; D remains unclear. Trimming left V 5 bases short and J 3 bases short, with 16 bases between. The V gene's germline CDR1 is SGHTA and CDR2 FQGNSA. The CDR3 spans 15 residues. For the CDR3, the DNA is TGTGCCAGCAGCCCCCTAAGATTGCAGTACACTGAAGCTTTCTTT. Residues: CASSPLRLQYTEAFF.

The rearrangement uses TRBV29-1 and TRBJ2-7; D may be TRBD2 (6 bases). V lost 4 bases to trimming and J lost 3 bases, with 13 bases between them. Germline CDR1 SQVTM, CDR2 ANQGSEA. The CDR3 runs 13 residues. CDR3 residues: CSVAQLASYEQYF. CDR3 nucleotide sequence: TGCAGCGTTGCCCAACTAGCTAGCTACGAGCAGTACTTC.

This chain links TRBV12-5 with TRBJ2-5, with TRBD2 matching 11 bases. After removal of 5 bases from V and 0 bases from J, the junction contained 5 bases not matched to a gene. The CDR3 extends over 16 amino acids. Germline CDR1 and CDR2: LGHNT and FRNRAP. The CDR3 nucleotides are TGTGCTAGTGGTAGCGGGACTAGCGGATACCAAGAGACCCAGTACTTC. Protein: CASGSGTSGYQETQYF.

The chain uses TRBV6-5 and TRBJ1-3; TRBD1 matches at 10 bases. The CDR3 extends over 15 amino acids. Germline V lookup: CDR1 MNHEY, CDR2 SVGAGI. Germline trimming cut 6 bases from V and 3 bases from J; bases unmatched to any gene: 5. The CDR3 is CASRTTGGYGNTIYF. CDR3 DNA sequence: TGTGCCAGCAGAACGACAGGGGGCTATGGAAACACCATATATTTT.

The sample holds a few counts of this clonotype. The chain couples TRBV7-3 to TRBJ2-2; D is perhaps TRBD2 (6 bases). Germline values: CDR1 SGHTA, CDR2 FQGTGA. Trimming took off 8 bases at V and 1 base at J, with 14 bases between the two ends. There are 15 residues in the CDR3. CDR3 DNA: TGTGCCAGCGCCAGGGCGGGGATGAACACCGGGGAGCTGTTTTTT. Its translation is CASARAGMNTGELFF.

This sequence joins TRBV7-8 and TRBJ2-1, with 10 bases identical to TRBD1. J lost 12 bases, V lost 0 bases, and 5 bases had no gene match. The CDR3 consists of 14 residues. CDR1 is SGHVS, CDR2 FQNEAQ, per germline. The CDR3: CASSLAGDRGTQFF. CDR3 DNA sequence: TGTGCCAGCAGCTTAGCAGGGGACAGGGGCACGCAGTTCTTC. The full variable domain, completed using reference TRBV7-8 and TRBJ2-1, is GAGVSQSPRYKVAKRGQDVALRCDPISGHVSLFWYQQALGQGPEFLTYFQNEAQLDKSGLPSDRFFAERPEGSVSTLKIQRTQQEDSAVYLCASSLAGDRGTQFFGPGTRLTVL.

This rearrangement joins TRBV10-3 to TRBJ2-7; TRBD2 matches 8 bases. After removal of 6 bases from V and 5 bases from J, the junction contained 9 bases not matched to a gene. The CDR3 contains 14 residues. Germline values: CDR1 ENHRY, CDR2 SYGVKD. CDR3 sequence: CAIRTGLGGNEQYF. CDR3 coding DNA: TGTGCCATCAGAACGGGACTAGGAGGCAACGAGCAGTACTTC.

V is TRBV13 and J is TRBJ2-7; TRBD1 aligns across 9 bases. Germline lookup yields CDR1 PRHDT and CDR2 FYEKMQ (reference sequence). The V gene end was trimmed by 5 bases and the J gene end by 1 base; junction bases not matched to a gene: 6. This CDR3 has 15 amino acids. The CDR3 region has the DNA TGTGCCAGCAGCGCCCTCGGGACAGGGTCCTACGAGCAGTACTTC. Protein product: CASSALGTGSYEQYF.

This chain joins TRBV19 and TRBJ2-3; D is tentatively TRBD1 or TRBD2 (5 bases each). Between the trimmed V and J ends, which lost 3 bases and 5 bases, there was a span of 12 bases. The CDR3 runs 14 residues. CDR1 and CDR2 from the germline V gene are LNHDA and SQIVND (reference sequence). The CDR3 sequence is CASSIGHAGDTQYF. DNA for the CDR3: TGTGCCAGTAGTATTGGACACGCGGGAGATACGCAGTATTTT.

The chain carries TRBV4-2 and TRBJ2-5; the D gene is possibly TRBD1 (5 bases). CDR1 and CDR2 from the germline V gene are LGHNA and YNFKEQ. This CDR3 spans 14 amino acids. Trimming stripped 1 base from V and 5 bases from J, with 11 bases between. The CDR3 region has the DNA TGTGCCAGCAGCCAAGCGCGACAGATGGAGACCCAGTACTTC. The encoded protein is CASSQARQMETQYF.

This clonotype has just a few counts. The chain combines TRBV29-1 with TRBJ1-2; 10 nucleotides match TRBD1. The CDR3 is 15 residues long. CDR1 is SQVTM and CDR2 is ANQGSEA in the germline V gene. V lost 6 bases, J lost 3 bases, and 10 bases stayed unmatched. The CDR3 bases are TGCAGCGTGGCCCGGACAGGGGGGCGTGACTATGGCTACACCTTC. It is translated as CSVARTGGRDYGYTF.

The chain combines TRBV21-1 with TRBJ2-1; TRBD2 is taken as the D call from the table, unchecked against the DNA. TRBV21-1 is termed a pseudogene. This CDR3 is 16 amino acids long. CDR3 loop: CASTKSGLIRKNEQFF. The CDR3 region has the DNA TGTGCCAGCACCAAATCAGGACTGATAAGAAAAAATGAGCAGTTCTTC.

This clonotype was found a few times. The chain employs TRBV20-1 and TRBJ2-7; perhaps TRBD1 as D (5 bases). The V end was cut by 5 bases, the J end by 2 bases, with 16 bases between. CDR1 DFQATT and CDR2 SNEGSKA come from the germline V gene (reference sequence). The CDR3 runs 14 residues. In nucleotides, the CDR3 is TGCAGTGCTTTGGTTGGGGCGGTAGCCTACGAGCAGTACTTC. This codes for CSALVGAVAYEQYF.

V is TRBV6-6 and J is TRBJ2-5; the match to TRBD1 covers 10 bases. CDR1 MNHNY and CDR2 SVGAGI come from the germline V gene (reference sequence). The CDR3 covers 14 residues. Trimming cost V 2 bases and J 5 bases; bases outside gene matches: 2. Written as DNA, the CDR3 is TGTGCCAGCAGTTACGGGACAGGGGATGAGACCCAGTACTTC. It translates to CASSYGTGDETQYF.

The chain has TRBV6-4 and TRBJ2-5; 8 nucleotides match TRBD1. V lost 6 bases, J lost 3 bases, and 3 bases stayed unmatched. The CDR3 totals 13 residues. CDR1 is MRHNA and CDR2 is SNTAGT in the germline V gene. DNA of the CDR3: TGTGCCAGCAGGGGACAGGTCGAAGAGACCCAGTACTTC. This gives the protein CASRGQVEETQYF.

The V gene is TRBV7-9, the J gene TRBJ2-1; no reliable D call. The V end was cut by 10 bases, the J end by 10 bases, with 17 bases between. Germline CDR1 and CDR2: SEHNR and FQNEAQ (reference sequence). The CDR3 has 12 amino acids. The CDR3 DNA reads TGTGCCACTTACGAGAGAGCAGGCGAGCAGTTCTTC. Its protein is CATYERAGEQFF.

This chain uses TRBV29-1 with TRBJ2-7; 8 bases are a match to TRBD1. V lost 8 bases to trimming and J lost 2 bases; unmatched junction nucleotides: 11. The germline V gene has CDR1 SQVTM and CDR2 ANQGSEA. The CDR3 loop spans 14 amino acids. CDR3 sequence (DNA): TGCAGCTTCGGACAGGGAGGCCAGACCTACGAGCAGTACTTC. It encodes CSFGQGGQTYEQYF.